Listed here are 17 T cell receptor beta chains from one sample, sequenced in a study of shared clonotypes between healthy human individuals. Produced via immunoSEQ multiplex PCR; TCRdb's table is partial and in-frame only. This table holds around 430,000 clones, around 79% found once. The source material was PBMCs. All receptors derive from a woman between 35 and 50 years old in good health. Some clones in this sample may be carry-over from other donors' samples.

The V call is TRBV7-3, the J call TRBJ2-1; TRBD2 matches at 7 bases. The germline CDR1 and CDR2 sequences are SGHTA and FQGTGA. V shed 1 base, J shed 0 bases, and the junction held 15 bases outside the gene matches. The CDR3 runs 20 residues. This CDR3 reads CASSLRPSTTSASSYNEQFF. In DNA, the CDR3 is TGTGCCAGCAGCTTAAGACCCTCTACTACTAGCGCGAGCTCCTACAATGAGCAGTTCTTC.

This chain uses TRBV6-6 with TRBJ2-6, with D hard to call. The V end was cut by 4 bases, the J end by 4 bases, with 8 bases between. CDR3 size: 14 residues. The germline gives CDR1 MNHNY, CDR2 SVGAGI (reference sequence). The CDR3: CASSSFIGANVLTF. The CDR3 DNA is TGTGCCAGCAGTTCGTTTATCGGGGCCAACGTCCTGACTTTC.

This clone was seen repeatedly, ten times or more. This sample includes further DNA sequences coding for the same CDR3. This chain links TRBV6-6 with TRBJ2-1; 7 bases align to TRBD1. In germline, CDR1 is MNHNY, CDR2 SVGAGI (reference sequence). J lost 2 bases, V lost 6 bases, and 7 bases had no gene match. The CDR3 is 15 residues long. The CDR3: CASSPQGGPYNEQFF. DNA for the CDR3: TGTGCCAGCAGCCCTCAAGGGGGCCCCTACAATGAGCAGTTCTTC.

The chain uses TRBV6-6 and TRBJ1-1; D may be TRBD1 (5 bases). The V gene's germline CDR1 is MNHNY and CDR2 SVGAGI (reference sequence). CDR3 size: 15 residues. V was cut by 5 bases and J by 1 base, with 14 bases left in between. The CDR3 bases are TGTGCCAGCAGTCAAACCATAACAGGGAACACTGAAGCTTTCTTT. Amino acid sequence: CASSQTITGNTEAFF.

The chain has TRBV6-6 and TRBJ2-7; 10 bases are shared with TRBD1. The J segment lost 1 base and the V segment lost 2 bases, leaving 2 bases of the junction unmatched. The germline CDR1 and CDR2 sequences are MNHNY and SVGAGI (reference sequence). CDR3 length equals 15 residues. CDR3 residues: CASSYLGQGSYEQYF. The CDR3 DNA is TGTGCCAGCAGTTACCTGGGACAGGGGTCCTACGAGCAGTACTTC.

This chain's CDR3 is CASSLVPLGYGYTF. CDR3 in DNA: TGTGCCAGCAGTTTAGTTCCTCTAGGCTATGGCTACACCTTC. V is TRBV28 and J is TRBJ1-2; D not certain. CDR3 length: 14 residues. Germline V gene lookup returns CDR1 MDHEN and CDR2 SYDVKM. V shed 2 bases and J shed 4 bases, with 11 bases lying between them.

This clone was found once. The chain has TRBV7-2 and TRBJ2-2, with 9 bases fitting TRBD2. V lost 5 bases, J lost 6 bases, and 13 bases stayed unmatched. Germline CDR1 is SGHTA and CDR2 is FQGNSA. The CDR3 is made up of 17 amino acids. Here the CDR3 DNA reads TGTGCCAGCAGCCCTGGTAGGCTAGCGGGAAACTCCGGGGAGCTGTTTTTT. This translates into CASSPGRLAGNSGELFF.

The chain carries TRBV7-9 and TRBJ2-3; D remains ambiguous. V was shortened by 0 bases and J by 2 bases, with 9 bases between the two germline ends. This CDR3 comprises 15 residues. Germline loops: CDR1 SEHNR, CDR2 FQNEAQ (reference sequence). CDR3 residues: CASSLALSSTDTQYF. In DNA, the CDR3 is TGTGCCAGCAGCTTAGCGCTATCGTCCACAGATACGCAGTATTTT.

The J gene is TRBJ2-7, the V gene TRBV9; D gene uncertain. Per germline, CDR1 SGDLS and CDR2 YYNGEE. V dropped 3 bases and J dropped 0 bases, with 10 bases sitting between them. CDR3 length equals 14 residues. The CDR3 loop reads CASSETPSSYEQYF. CDR3 DNA: TGTGCCAGCAGCGAGACACCGAGCTCCTACGAGCAGTACTTC.

This chain links TRBV7-3 with TRBJ2-3; 8 positions match TRBD2. This CDR3 has 15 residues. Unmatched junction bases numbered 6, after V lost 4 bases and J lost 3 bases. CDR1 SGHTA and CDR2 FQGTGA come from the germline V gene. CDR3 sequence reads: CASSSVAGRTDTQYF. CDR3 bases: TGTGCCAGCAGCTCTGTAGCGGGACGAACAGATACGCAGTATTTT.

This clone was seen a handful of times. CDR3 in DNA: TGTGCCAGCAGCAAAAGAGGTAGAGGACCTAATGAAAAACTGTTTTTT. Translation gives CASSKRGRGPNEKLFF. The rearrangement uses TRBV7-2 and TRBJ1-4; no clear D. The CDR3 is 16 amino acids. The V gene's germline CDR1 is SGHTA and CDR2 FQGNSA. V lost 5 bases, J lost 3 bases, and 16 bases lay in between.

The chain employs TRBV2 and TRBJ2-7, with D possibly TRBD2 on 6 matching bases. The germline V gene encodes CDR1 SNHLY and CDR2 FYNNEI. This CDR3 spans 16 amino acids. Trimming removed 7 bases at V and 0 bases at J, with 19 bases between. CDR3 bases: TGTGCCAGCATGCGGGACTCCATCATCAGCTCCTACGAGCAGTACTTC. Its protein product is CASMRDSIISSYEQYF.

This clone was seen more than once but under ten times. V and J are TRBV6-5 and TRBJ2-6; D not certain. Per the germline V gene, CDR1 is MNHEY and CDR2 is SVGAGI. Trimming removed 0 bases from V and 0 bases from J, with 3 bases in between. This CDR3 contains 15 residues. The DNA for the CDR3 is TGTGCCAGCAGTTACTCGTACTCTGGGGCCAACGTCCTGACTTTC. Its translation: CASSYSYSGANVLTF.

This chain connects TRBV7-3 to TRBJ2-3; D may be TRBD1 or TRBD2 (5 bases each). V lost 7 bases, J lost 0 bases, and 17 bases lay in between. Germline CDR1 reads SGHTA; CDR2 reads FQGTGA. The CDR3 runs 16 residues. DNA for the CDR3: TGTGCCAGCACCCGCCAGGGACCTTCGAGCACAGATACGCAGTATTTT. Amino acids: CASTRQGPSSTDTQYF.

In its sample, this clone was seen a few times. The chain joins TRBV28 to TRBJ1-4; D is uncertain. This CDR3 has 13 amino acids. The germline V gene encodes CDR1 MDHEN and CDR2 SYDVKM. With 4 bases removed from V and 4 bases from J, the gap between germline ends came to 7 bases. The CDR3 region is CASSWAHNEKLFF. In DNA, the CDR3 is TGTGCCAGCAGTTGGGCTCATAATGAAAAACTGTTTTTT.

The DNA of the CDR3 is TGTGCCAGCAGCCAAGTAGCGTGGACCGGGGAGCTGTTTTTT. Translating gives CASSQVAWTGELFF. The genes are TRBV7-3 and TRBJ2-2; tentative D call: TRBD2 (5 bases). The CDR3 sequence is 14 residues long. Trimming took 5 bases from V and 5 from J, leaving 12 bases between them. Per the germline V gene, CDR1 is SGHTA and CDR2 is FQGTGA. Full variable domain (outside the CDR3, taken from reference TRBV7-3 and TRBJ2-2): GAGVSQTPSNKVTEKGKYVELRCDPISGHTALYWYRQSLGQGPEFLIYFQGTGAADDSGLPNDRFFAVRPEGSVSTLKIQRTERGDSAVYLCASSQVAWTGELFFGEGSRLTVL.

The chain uses TRBV6-5 and TRBJ2-1; D tentatively reads TRBD1 or TRBD2 (6 bases each). Trimming removed 2 bases from V and 5 bases from J, with 13 bases in between. Germline V gene data show CDR1 as MNHEY and CDR2 as SVGAGI. The CDR3 sequence is 15 residues long. The CDR3 spells CASSYNGGVDNEQFF. The CDR3 nucleotides are TGTGCCAGCAGTTACAACGGGGGCGTCGACAATGAGCAGTTCTTC.